Here is one T cell receptor (beta chain) with its context. Its antigen is undetermined. The data originate from a study of T cell responses to AZD1222 COVID-19 vaccine. Study-level results: Epitopes outside B.1.351 and B.1.1.7 mutated regions reportedly drew nearly half of spike TCRs. Donors skewed white British and female; clonal diversity was possibly underestimated.

Repertoires were generated with immunoSEQ multiplex PCR, while TCRdb's copy carries only in-frame clones and drops some. The sample lists approximately 120,000 clones, approximately 87% seen once, with roughly 4.3% in the top ten. Trimming left V 5 bases short and J 4 bases short, with 12 bases between. The CDR3 spans 13 residues. Germline V CDR1 and CDR2: KGHSH, LQKENI. The V gene is TRBV18, the J gene TRBJ2-7; D possibly corresponds to TRBD2 (6 bases). This TCR came from an adult who received the AZD1222 COVID-19 vaccine. The specimen comprised peripheral blood, sampled 28 days after the second AZD1222 dose. The CDR3 loop is CASSVGLLYEQYF. The DNA of the CDR3 is TGTGCCAGCTCAGTGGGACTGCTTTACGAGCAGTACTTC.